This entry lists 12 T cell receptor beta chains sequenced from one sample in a study of blood T cell repertoires in COVID-19. The protocol was immunoSEQ multiplex PCR, while the TCRdb copy is restricted to in-frame clones and leaves out a portion. The sample consists of about 270,000 clones, 86% of them appearing once. The sequencing input was PBMCs or T cells enriched from blood (not recorded which). These receptors all come from a woman aged 18-30 years who had recovered from COVID-19.

The chain recombines TRBV6-5 with TRBJ2-7, with 10 nucleotides matching TRBD1. CDR1 is MNHEY, CDR2 SVGAGI, per germline. V was clipped by 5 bases and J by 7 bases; unmatched bases: 5. This CDR3 is built from 13 residues. The CDR3 DNA reads as TGTGCCAGCAGTCGTGGGACAGGGGATGAGCAGTACTTC. Amino acids: CASSRGTGDEQYF.

This chain connects TRBV10-2 to TRBJ2-2; unclear D gene. With 3 bases removed from V and 5 bases from J, the gap between germline ends came to 7 bases. The V gene's germline CDR1 is WSHSY and CDR2 SAAADI. The CDR3 extends over 13 amino acids. The CDR3 nucleotides read TGCGCCAGCAGTGACAGGAAGACCGGGGAGCTGTTTTTT. Translating it yields CASSDRKTGELFF.

The CDR3 loop reads CASSVLDERGTDTQYF. CDR3 coding DNA: TGTGCCAGCAGCGTCCTCGACGAGAGGGGCACAGATACGCAGTATTTT. V and J are TRBV9 and TRBJ2-3, with D possibly matching TRBD2 (5 bases). V was cut by 2 bases and J by 1 base, with 14 bases left in between. This CDR3 contains 16 residues. Per the germline V gene, CDR1 is SGDLS and CDR2 is YYNGEE.

This clone appeared a single time. V usage is TRBV5-1 and J usage is TRBJ2-7; D possibly corresponds to TRBD2 (5 bases). The germline CDR1 and CDR2 sequences are SGHRS and YFSETQ. The CDR3 runs 14 residues. V lost 3 bases, J lost 7 bases, and 17 bases lay in between. In DNA form, the CDR3 reads TGCGCCAGCAGCTCTACCTTTGGAGGTGTGGAGCAGTACTTC. It specifies CASSSTFGGVEQYF.

The V call is TRBV5-5, the J call TRBJ2-2, with D maybe TRBD2 (6 bases). V lost 5 bases and J lost 1, with 9 bases in between. Germline V lookup: CDR1 SGHKS, CDR2 YYEKEE (reference sequence). This CDR3 is 14 amino acids long. CDR3 sequence (DNA): TGTGCCAGCAGAGTGGGGGGGAACACCGGGGAGCTGTTTTTT. Encoded protein: CASRVGGNTGELFF.

The chain recombines TRBV18 with TRBJ2-7; 14 bases line up with TRBD2. V was pared by 3 bases and J by 2 bases, with 6 bases of the junction left unmatched. CDR3 length: 17 residues. Germline V gives CDR1 KGHSH, CDR2 LQKENI. CDR3 DNA: TGTGCCAGCTCACCCACCGGGACTAGCGGGAGTGCCTACGAGCAGTACTTC. This codes for CASSPTGTSGSAYEQYF. The full variable domain, completed using reference TRBV18 and TRBJ2-7, is NAGVMQNPRHLVRRRGQEARLRCSPMKGHSHVYWYRQLPEEGLKFMVYLQKENIIDESGMPKERFSAEFPKEGPSILRIQQVVRGDSAAYFCASSPTGTSGSAYEQYFGPGTRLTVT.

The V gene is TRBV11-3, the J gene TRBJ2-2; TRBD2 is a possible D gene (5 bases). Trimming took off 5 bases at V and 4 bases at J, with 11 bases between the two ends. Germline values: CDR1 SGHNT, CDR2 YENEEA. The CDR3 extends over 14 amino acids. Here the CDR3 DNA reads TGTGCCAGCAGCCCCGGGGATCCCACCGGGGAGCTGTTTTTT. This encodes CASSPGDPTGELFF.

CDR3 nucleotides: TGTGCCAGCAGTACAGACAGGGCCGGGGAGCTGTTTTTT. It is translated as CASSTDRAGELFF. V is TRBV6-5 and J is TRBJ2-2, with 7 bases lining up with TRBD1. This CDR3 is 13 amino acids long. V was clipped by 5 bases and J by 6 bases; unmatched bases: 3. The germline CDR1 and CDR2 sequences are MNHEY and SVGAGI.

This chain connects TRBV28 to TRBJ1-2; no definite D call. This CDR3 contains 13 residues. The V and J ends lost 6 bases and 2 bases respectively, with 10 bases between them. Germline V gives CDR1 MDHEN, CDR2 SYDVKM. CDR3 loop: CASRSRENYGYTF. The CDR3 DNA reads TGTGCCAGCAGGTCACGCGAGAACTATGGCTACACCTTC.

The chain is built from TRBV7-9 and TRBJ1-2; TRBD1 aligns across 7 bases. V gave up 2 bases and J gave up 4 bases; unmatched junction bases: 10. Germline CDR1 SEHNR, CDR2 FQNEAQ (reference sequence). CDR3 length: 16 residues. This chain's CDR3 is CASSLPLTGMAYGYTF. The CDR3, as DNA: TGTGCCAGCAGCTTACCTTTGACAGGGATGGCCTATGGCTACACCTTC.

V is TRBV5-1 and J is TRBJ2-3, with TRBD2 as a possible D gene (5 bases). Germline V gene sequence: CDR1 SGHRS, CDR2 YFSETQ. With 2 bases removed from V and 0 bases from J, the gap between germline ends came to 13 bases. The CDR3 length is 16 residues. The CDR3 loop is CASSLRTSHSTDTQYF. The CDR3 coding sequence is TGCGCCAGCAGCTTAAGGACTTCCCATAGCACAGATACGCAGTATTTT.

V gene TRBV4-1 combines with J gene TRBJ2-1; maybe TRBD1 (6 bases). The CDR3 spans 15 residues. CDR1 and CDR2 from the germline V gene are MGHRA and YSYEKL. V was shortened by 7 bases and J by 2 bases, with 15 bases between the two germline ends. This CDR3 reads CASTRQEAPYNEQFF. The DNA of the CDR3 is TGCGCCAGCACCCGACAGGAGGCCCCCTACAATGAGCAGTTCTTC.